Shown below are 29 T cell receptor beta chains from a single sample sequenced in a study of PD-L1 blockade in urothelial cancer. Sequencing was performed with immunoSEQ multiplex PCR; in TCRdb, only in-frame clones are kept and a portion is missing. The data hold around 30,000 clones, with around 85% observed a single time. The sample was PBMCs, taken around atezolizumab (anti-PD-L1) treatment. All receptors come from a man aged 45 to 65 with urothelial cancer.

This clone was observed a few times. The rearrangement links TRBV10-1 to TRBJ1-6, with 10 positions matching TRBD1. Germline values: CDR1 WNHNN, CDR2 SYGVQD (reference sequence). With 0 bases clipped from V and 10 bases from J, the junction kept 3 bases outside the gene matches. The CDR3 is made up of 15 amino acids. The CDR3 DNA sequence: TGCGCCAGCAGTGAGTCGGGACAGGGGAGATCACCCCTCCACTTT. This gives the protein CASSESGQGRSPLHF.

The chain employs TRBV5-1 and TRBJ1-2; no clear D. The CDR3 is 14 amino acids. Trimming took off 6 bases at V and 8 bases at J, with 20 bases between the two ends. Germline lookup yields CDR1 SGHRS and CDR2 YFSETQ. The CDR3 region has the DNA TGCGCCAGCACCCTCGGTCCACCCACGATGGGCTACACCTTC. It specifies CASTLGPPTMGYTF.

This clone was observed a few times. The chain joins TRBV7-2 to TRBJ1-6; D is possibly TRBD1 (5 bases). The CDR3 runs 14 residues. Trimming took off 8 bases at V and 9 bases at J, with 17 bases between the two ends. The germline V gene has CDR1 SGHTA and CDR2 FQGNSA. In DNA form, the CDR3 reads TGTGCCAGCGACTTGGGAGGGGCTGGTTCACCCCTCCACTTT. Protein sequence: CASDLGGAGSPLHF.

CDR3 sequence (DNA): TGTGCCAGCAGCCCCATTGGACTAGCGGATTACAATGAGCAGTTCTTC. The encoded protein is CASSPIGLADYNEQFF. The V and J genes are TRBV7-9 and TRBJ2-1; 10 bases match TRBD2. Germline assignment: CDR1 SEHNR and CDR2 FQNEAQ (reference sequence). CDR3 length equals 16 residues. V was clipped by 5 bases and J by 4 bases; unmatched bases: 8.

The J gene is TRBJ2-7, the V gene TRBV5-1, with 11 bases lining up with TRBD2. Germline CDR1 reads SGHRS; CDR2 reads YFSETQ. The CDR3 has 17 residues. The V segment lost 4 bases and the J segment 0 bases; nucleotides outside the gene matches: 9. The CDR3 DNA follows: TGCGCCAGCAGCCAGACTAGCGGGACTCTTAACTCCTACGAGCAGTACTTC. Translation gives CASSQTSGTLNSYEQYF.

The V and J genes are TRBV29-1 and TRBJ2-1; 8 nucleotides match TRBD2. The ends lost 1 base at V and 4 bases at J; junction bases unmatched: 0. The germline V gene has CDR1 SQVTM and CDR2 ANQGSEA. CDR3 size: 13 residues. The CDR3 region has the DNA TGCAGCGTTGAAGTAGCGGGGTACAATGAGCAGTTCTTC. Protein: CSVEVAGYNEQFF.

The chain employs TRBV7-2 and TRBJ1-3; no clear D. The CDR3 contains 12 residues. Trimming shortened V by 2 bases and J by 8 bases, and 7 bases separated the two germline ends. The germline gives CDR1 SGHTA, CDR2 FQGNSA. The CDR3 region is CASSLTRDTIYF. The CDR3, as DNA: TGTGCCAGCAGCTTAACGAGGGACACCATATATTTT. The variable domain in full, with the rest retrieved from reference TRBV7-2 and TRBJ1-3, is GAGVSQSPSNKVTEKGKDVELRCDPISGHTALYWYRQSLGQGLEFLIYFQGNSAPDKSGLPSDRFSAERTGGSVSTLTIQRTQQEDSAVYLCASSLTRDTIYFGEGSWLTVV.

This chain connects TRBV2 to TRBJ2-1; 10 bases map to TRBD2. Germline V lookup: CDR1 SNHLY, CDR2 FYNNEI. This CDR3 is built from 14 residues. V trimming: 5 bases; J trimming: 4 bases; junction bases outside the gene matches: 2. DNA for the CDR3: TGTGCCAGCAGTAGGACTAGCGGTTACAATGAGCAGTTCTTC. This gives the protein CASSRTSGYNEQFF.

The V gene is TRBV4-1, the J gene TRBJ2-1; possibly TRBD1 for D (6 bases). Between the trimmed V and J ends, which lost 3 bases and 4 bases, there was a span of 10 bases. From germline, CDR1 is MGHRA and CDR2 YSYEKL. The CDR3 sequence is 14 residues long. CDR3 DNA: TGCGCCAGCAGCCACTTGGGGGCTTACAATGAGCAGTTCTTC. Translating it yields CASSHLGAYNEQFF.

The chain joins TRBV7-8 to TRBJ1-5, with 7 bases fitting TRBD1. Germline CDR1 SGHVS, CDR2 FQNEAQ. V lost 6 bases and J lost 0; bases outside the gene matches: 5. The CDR3 has 15 amino acids. CDR3 protein: CASSRGQSSNQPQHF. The CDR3 bases are TGTGCCAGCAGTAGGGGGCAGTCTAGCAATCAGCCCCAGCATTTT.

The chain recombines TRBV6-4 with TRBJ2-1, with TRBD2 matching over 10 bases. The germline CDR1 and CDR2 sequences are MRHNA and SNTAGT. After removal of 4 bases from V and 6 bases from J, the junction contained 9 bases not matched to a gene. The length of the CDR3 is 16 residues. Written as DNA, the CDR3 is TGTGCCAGCAGTGCGGAAAGCGGGGGGGCCTTCAATGAGCAGTTCTTC. Amino acids: CASSAESGGAFNEQFF.

J is TRBJ1-2 and V is TRBV2; TRBD1 matches at 7 bases. The CDR3 spans 13 residues. Germline CDR1 is SNHLY and CDR2 is FYNNEI. The V segment lost 6 bases and the J segment 6 bases; nucleotides outside the gene matches: 7. CDR3 DNA: TGTGCCAGCAGAGCGGACAGGAACGATGGCTACACCTTC. Its translation is CASRADRNDGYTF.

V gene TRBV29-1 combines with J gene TRBJ2-7; 12 bases map to TRBD2. The germline CDR1 and CDR2 sequences are SQVTM and ANQGSEA. This CDR3 has 15 residues. The V segment lost 3 bases and the J segment 4 bases; nucleotides outside the gene matches: 7. This chain's CDR3 is CSVEGLAGTKYEQYF. The CDR3 nucleotides are TGCAGCGTTGAGGGACTAGCGGGTACCAAGTACGAGCAGTACTTC.

By frequency in the sample, this clone is medium-sized. The gene calls are TRBV7-9 and TRBJ2-3; D remains unclear. Germline lookup yields CDR1 SEHNR and CDR2 FQNEAQ (reference sequence). V gave up 2 bases and J gave up 0 bases, with 3 bases separating them. The CDR3 contains 13 residues. CDR3 nucleotide sequence: TGTGCCAGCAGCTTACTAAGCACAGATACGCAGTATTTT. Its translation is CASSLLSTDTQYF.

The rearrangement uses TRBV5-4 and TRBJ2-5, with a possible D match to TRBD2 (5 bases). The V end was cut by 5 bases, the J end by 2 bases, with 16 bases between. CDR1 is SGHNT, CDR2 YYREEE, per germline (reference sequence). The length of the CDR3 is 15 residues. Here the CDR3 reads CASRRRPSDQETQYF. Written as DNA, the CDR3 is TGTGCCAGCAGGAGGAGGCCGTCCGATCAAGAGACCCAGTACTTC. Together with reference TRBV5-4 and TRBJ2-5, the CDR3 gives the full variable domain: ETGVTQSPTHLIKTRGQQVTLRCSSQSGHNTVSWYQQALGQGPQFIFQYYREEENGRGNFPPRFSGLQFPNYSSELNVNALELDDSALYLCASRRRPSDQETQYFGPGTRLLVL.

The rearrangement uses TRBV11-2 and TRBJ2-5, with D perhaps TRBD1 (5 bases). V dropped 5 bases and J dropped 2 bases, with 12 bases sitting between them. This CDR3 has 14 amino acids. Germline values: CDR1 SGHAT, CDR2 FQNNGV. CDR3: CASSHSRGQETQYF. Written as DNA, the CDR3 is TGTGCCAGCAGCCATAGTAGGGGTCAAGAGACCCAGTACTTC.

This clone was seen only a few times. The genes are TRBV5-4 and TRBJ2-1, with TRBD2 as a possible D gene (5 bases). The V end was cut by 4 bases, the J end by 9 bases, with 11 bases between. Germline V lookup: CDR1 SGHNT, CDR2 YYREEE (reference sequence). The CDR3 is 12 residues long. This chain's CDR3 is CASSADYAEQFF. As DNA, the CDR3 is TGTGCCAGCAGCGCCGACTATGCTGAGCAGTTCTTC.

This rearrangement joins TRBV25-1 to TRBJ1-2; no clear D. The length of the CDR3 is 12 residues. Germline-derived CDR1 and CDR2 are MGHDK and SYGVNS. Trimming stripped 1 base from V and 3 bases from J, with 3 bases between. CDR3 in amino acids: CASSESYYGYTF. The DNA of the CDR3 is TGTGCCAGCAGTGAATCTTACTATGGCTACACCTTC.

The chain joins TRBV6-5 to TRBJ2-2; 9 nucleotides match TRBD2. Germline V gene data show CDR1 as MNHEY and CDR2 as SVGAGI. This CDR3 comprises 16 residues. V shed 4 bases, J shed 2 bases, and the junction held 5 bases outside the gene matches. The DNA of the CDR3 is TGTGCCAGCAGTTCCGGGACTAGCTTTAACACCGGGGAGCTGTTTTTT. Translating it yields CASSSGTSFNTGELFF.

The chain couples TRBV15 to TRBJ1-4; D remains ambiguous. The CDR3 length is 17 residues. Trimming stripped 1 base from V and 3 bases from J, with 15 bases between. From germline, CDR1 is LNHNV and CDR2 YYDKDF (reference sequence). For the CDR3, the DNA is TGTGCCACCAGCAGAGCCCCACGGGGAGGGCCTAATGAAAAACTGTTTTTT. Its translation: CATSRAPRGGPNEKLFF.

This clone was seen only a few times. The V gene is TRBV27, the J gene TRBJ2-7; 11 bases align to TRBD2. Germline trimming cut 4 bases from V and 6 bases from J; bases unmatched to any gene: 8. There are 15 residues in the CDR3. CDR1 and CDR2 (germline): MNHEY, SMNVEV (reference sequence). CDR3 sequence reads: CASSSASGRPLEQYF. The CDR3 region has the DNA TGTGCCAGCAGTTCGGCTAGCGGGAGGCCCCTCGAGCAGTACTTC.

The DNA of the CDR3 is TGTGCCAGCACGTACAGTGCCACAGATACGCAGTATTTT. It encodes CASTYSATDTQYF. The V and J genes are TRBV28 and TRBJ2-3; the D is unclear. Germline CDR1 is MDHEN and CDR2 is SYDVKM. This CDR3 region has 13 residues. V was pared by 7 bases and J by 2 bases, with 10 bases between.

J is TRBJ2-5 and V is TRBV10-1, with 8 nucleotides matching TRBD1. CDR1 is WNHNN and CDR2 is SYGVQD in the germline V gene (reference sequence). The CDR3 has 17 amino acids. V was pared by 10 bases and J by 3 bases, with 19 bases of the junction left unmatched. The chain's CDR3 is CAIPTGAHLTLEETQYF. CDR3 nucleotides: TGCGCCATCCCGACAGGGGCCCACCTCACTCTCGAAGAGACCCAGTACTTC.

Only one count was recorded for this clone. The chain recombines TRBV7-2 with TRBJ2-3, with 8 bases matching TRBD1. Per the germline V gene, CDR1 is SGHTA and CDR2 is FQGNSA. The J segment lost 5 bases and the V segment lost 3 bases, leaving 7 bases of the junction unmatched. This CDR3 spans 15 amino acids. DNA of the CDR3: TGTGCCAGCAGCTTCTGGCAGGGGGCGGGAGATACGCAGTATTTT. As protein: CASSFWQGAGDTQYF.

This clone appeared once. The chain uses TRBV18 and TRBJ1-5; 7 nucleotides line up with TRBD1. This CDR3 spans 15 amino acids. With V trimmed by 3 bases and J by 5 bases, 7 bases remained unmatched. Germline-derived CDR1 and CDR2 are KGHSH and LQKENI. The DNA for the CDR3 is TGTGCCAGCTCACCGACGGCAGGGGGTGATCAGCCCCAGCATTTT. This codes for CASSPTAGGDQPQHF.

The gene calls are TRBV2 and TRBJ2-2; TRBD2 might be the D (6 bases). The V end was cut by 7 bases, the J end by 1 base, with 10 bases between. This CDR3 is 14 amino acids long. CDR1 is SNHLY and CDR2 is FYNNEI in the germline V gene. The CDR3 here is CASTAGQNTGELFF. CDR3 in DNA: TGTGCCAGCACCGCGGGGCAGAACACCGGGGAGCTGTTTTTT.

The CDR3 loop is CAGRTSGSHEQYF. As DNA, the CDR3 is TGTGCCGGCCGGACTAGCGGGAGCCACGAGCAGTACTTC. The chain couples TRBV5-8 to TRBJ2-7; TRBD2 matches 13 bases. Per the germline V gene, CDR1 is SGHTS and CDR2 is YDEGEE. J lost 5 bases, V lost 10 bases, and 6 bases had no gene match. The CDR3 contains 13 residues.

The sample holds a few counts of this clone. The chain links TRBV19 to TRBJ2-7; maybe TRBD1 (6 bases). The CDR3 is made up of 15 amino acids. The V gene's germline CDR1 is LNHDA and CDR2 SQIVND (reference sequence). V was cut by 4 bases and J by 7 bases, with 20 bases left in between. CDR3: CASSSQQGPFREQYF. The CDR3 DNA follows: TGTGCCAGTAGTAGCCAACAGGGACCTTTTCGAGAGCAGTACTTC.

The genes are TRBV28 and TRBJ1-5; possible D gene TRBD1, 6 bases. The CDR3 totals 14 residues. The V end lost 2 bases, the J end lost 6 bases, and 11 bases lay between the germline ends. Germline CDR1 reads MDHEN; CDR2 reads SYDVKM. The CDR3 DNA follows: TGTGCCAGCAGTTTAGGGGGGGCAGGTCAGCCCCAGCATTTT. This codes for CASSLGGAGQPQHF.